This TCR beta chain is from a study of OX40 agonist ivuxolimab in advanced cancers. Study overall: In this cohort, patients received ivuxolimab, an agonistic anti-OX40 (CD134) antibody.

The germline CDR1 and CDR2 sequences are SEHNR and FQNEAQ (reference sequence). This CDR3 is built from 15 residues. The junction had 4 bases not matched to a gene; V was cut back by 4 bases and J by 3 bases. TCRdb's table, derived via immunoSEQ multiplex PCR, lists solely in-frame clones and lacks some. This table holds tens of thousands of clones, approximately 89% found once. V gene TRBV7-9 combines with J gene TRBJ2-5; 11 bases map to TRBD1. The starting material was CD4+ or CD8+ T cells sorted from blood, obtained in a trial of the OX40 agonist ivuxolimab. The source is an adult with an advanced solid tumor such as melanoma, head and neck, liver or kidney cancer. The CDR3 protein is CASSWTGGIEETQYF. CDR3 nucleotides: TGTGCCAGCAGCTGGACAGGGGGCATCGAAGAGACCCAGTACTTC. The complete variable domain, with remaining parts taken from reference TRBV7-9 and TRBJ2-5, reads DTGVSQNPRHKITKRGQNVTFRCDPISEHNRLYWYRQTLGQGPEFLTYFQNEAQLEKSRLLSDRFSAERPKGSFSTLEIQRTEQGDSAMYLCASSWTGGIEETQYFGPGTRLLVL.